There are many counts of the clone carrying this T cell receptor (beta chain). The antigen is not known. TCRdb analysed the RT-PCR reads with MiXCR anew, one entry per CDR3 protein. This repertoire shows around 850,000 distinct CDR3 sequences, less than 20% found once; its top ten account for under 13%. This entry belongs to a study of response to subunit inactivated influenza vaccine. Study-wide results and caveats: With each seasonal influenza vaccination, the authors suggested, few new T cells are recruited.

V was clipped by 6 bases and J by 6 bases, with 18 bases between them. The CDR3 consists of 15 residues. This clonotype was obtained from a man between 50 and 59 years old who received an inactivated influenza vaccine. The chain carries TRBV12-3 or TRBV12-4 and TRBJ1-5; D is perhaps TRBD1 (5 bases). The sample here was PBMCs from blood, taken less than 6 days after vaccination. The CDR3 is CASSLGPNPIQPQHF. CDR3 sequence (DNA): TGTGCCAGCAGCCTGGGACCGAACCCAATTCAGCCCCAGCATTTT.